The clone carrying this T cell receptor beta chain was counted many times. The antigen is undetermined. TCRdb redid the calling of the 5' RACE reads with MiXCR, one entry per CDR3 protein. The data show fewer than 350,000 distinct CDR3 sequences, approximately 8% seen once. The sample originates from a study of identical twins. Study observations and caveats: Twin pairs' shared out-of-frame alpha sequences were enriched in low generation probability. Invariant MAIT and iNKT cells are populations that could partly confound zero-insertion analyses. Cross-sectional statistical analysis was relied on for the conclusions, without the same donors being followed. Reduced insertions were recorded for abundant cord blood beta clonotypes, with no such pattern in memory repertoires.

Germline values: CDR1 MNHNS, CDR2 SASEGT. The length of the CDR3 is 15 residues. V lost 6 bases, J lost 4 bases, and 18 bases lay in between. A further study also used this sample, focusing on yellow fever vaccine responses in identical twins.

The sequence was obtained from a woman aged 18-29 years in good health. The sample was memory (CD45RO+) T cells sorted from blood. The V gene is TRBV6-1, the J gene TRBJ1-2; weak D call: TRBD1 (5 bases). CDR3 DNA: TGTGCCAGCAGGCCGGGACTCAATCTGGGCTATGGCTACACCTTC. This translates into CASRPGLNLGYGYTF.